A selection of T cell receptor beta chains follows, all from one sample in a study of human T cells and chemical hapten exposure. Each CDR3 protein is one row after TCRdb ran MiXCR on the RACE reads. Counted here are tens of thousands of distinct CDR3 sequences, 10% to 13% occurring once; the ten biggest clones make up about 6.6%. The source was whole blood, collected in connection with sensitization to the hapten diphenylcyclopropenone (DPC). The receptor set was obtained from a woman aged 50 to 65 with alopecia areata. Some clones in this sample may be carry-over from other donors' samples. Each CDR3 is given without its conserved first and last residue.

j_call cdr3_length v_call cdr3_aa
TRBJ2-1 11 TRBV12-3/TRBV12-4 ASSFRGGDEQF
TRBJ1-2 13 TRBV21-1 ASTFPDTFPYSYT
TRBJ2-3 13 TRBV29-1 SVRTSGSRTDTQY
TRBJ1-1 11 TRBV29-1 SVTGQGNTEAF
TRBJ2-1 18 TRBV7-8 ASSSSNFWASDSSYNEQF
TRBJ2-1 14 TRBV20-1 SATSGVSGAYNEQF
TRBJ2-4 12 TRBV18 ASSPPLAGNIQY
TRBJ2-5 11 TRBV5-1 ASSLDTQETQY
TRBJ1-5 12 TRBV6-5 ASSDDRTYQPQH
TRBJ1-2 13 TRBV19 ASTPRGTGRYGYT
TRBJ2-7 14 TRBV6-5 ASSLSGLAGVYEQY
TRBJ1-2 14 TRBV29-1 SAAQGQAVLHYGYT
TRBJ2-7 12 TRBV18 ASSSQGNSYEQY
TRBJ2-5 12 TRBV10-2 ATAGDVSQETQY
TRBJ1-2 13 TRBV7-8 ASSLHQRTGYGYT
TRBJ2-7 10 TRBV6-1 ASSDLGYEQY
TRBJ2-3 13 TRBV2 ASSDGREFTDTQY
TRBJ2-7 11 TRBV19 ASKEAYSYEQY
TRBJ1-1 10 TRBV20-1 SAIDVGTEAF
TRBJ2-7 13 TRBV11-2 ASSLRTSGGYEQY
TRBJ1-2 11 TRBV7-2 ASSLRQNYGYT
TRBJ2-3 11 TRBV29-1 SISSLASDTQY
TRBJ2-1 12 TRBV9 ASSVGTSSYEQF
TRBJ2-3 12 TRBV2 ASSEGTIQDTQY
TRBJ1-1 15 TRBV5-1 ASSLDLLQGLNTEAF
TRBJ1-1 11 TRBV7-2 ASSLARNTEAF
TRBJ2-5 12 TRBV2 ASSERSSGETQY
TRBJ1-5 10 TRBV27 ASSFHNQPQH
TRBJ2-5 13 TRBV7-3 ASSLSSTSGETQY
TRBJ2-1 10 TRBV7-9 ASNAERDEQF
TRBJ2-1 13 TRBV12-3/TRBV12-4 ASSLARTGWIEQF
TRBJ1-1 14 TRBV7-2 ASSLQGGQLNTEAF
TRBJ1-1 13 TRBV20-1 SAEQGAQVDTEAF
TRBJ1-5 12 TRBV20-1 SAVVPGGNQPQH
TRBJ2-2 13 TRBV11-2 ASSLTRGDTGELF
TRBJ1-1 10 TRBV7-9 ASSLFSTEAF
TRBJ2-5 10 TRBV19 ATSVGAETQY
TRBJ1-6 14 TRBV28 ASTRQAGSYNSPLH
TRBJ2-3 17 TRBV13 ASSLALGLAGSMGDTQY
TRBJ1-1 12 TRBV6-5 ASSATTGNTEAF
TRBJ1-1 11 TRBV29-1 SAGGLLNTEAF
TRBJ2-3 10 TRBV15 ATSRGTDTQY
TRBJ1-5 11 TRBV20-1 SAPPGGNQPQH